This entry is about one TCR beta chain. Clinical histories supplied by participants themselves formed the basis of cohort assignment. Resolution of symptoms, clearance, or two negative PCRs was present in recovered Cohort 3 donors. This sample was included in a study of blood T cell repertoires in COVID-19. Whole-study context: Material from acute and convalescent COVID-19 was sourced from the United States, Italy and Spain.

In the original processing: Amplifying reference gene primers gave estimates of nucleated cell counts. The data were produced by immunoSEQ multiplex PCR, yet TCRdb's version contains in-frame clones alone and is incomplete. For V, J and clone size, that table is used; D and trimming come from the DNA. The sample has 150,000 or so clones, approximately 84% seen once. J gave up 4 bases and V 5 bases, and 14 bases lay outside the gene matches. CDR1 and CDR2 from the germline V gene are SGHNT and YENEEA. This CDR3 is 17 amino acids long. The sequenced material came from PBMCs or T cells enriched from blood (not recorded which). The receptor's source is a man aged 50 to 60 who had recovered from COVID-19. The rearrangement joins TRBV11-3 to TRBJ2-7, with 10 positions matching TRBD1. CDR3 protein: CASSPGGGQGSPYEQYF. DNA for the CDR3: TGTGCCAGCAGCCCGGGGGGGGGACAGGGGTCTCCTTACGAGCAGTACTTC. Variable domain in full (rest from reference TRBV11-3 and TRBJ2-7): EAGVVQSPRYKIIEKKQPVAFWCNPISGHNTLYWYLQNLGQGPELLIRYENEEAVDDSQLPKDRFSAERLKGVDSTLKIQPAELGDSAVYLCASSPGGGQGSPYEQYFGPGTRLTVT.